What follows is one T cell receptor beta chain and its context. The antigen is not known. The record originates from a study of identifying expanded T cells in peripheral blood. The CDR3 is made up of 15 amino acids. Trimming cost V 2 bases and J 5 bases; bases outside gene matches: 7. Germline values: CDR1 MNHEY, CDR2 SVGAGI. Findings and caveats of the study: Approximately 1.1 clones differed between technical replicates, versus approximately 17 and 20 over time. Variance in clone template counts between approximately 2-week samples significantly increased with total template count across all healthy donors.

During the collection period, no donor immune events like infections were recorded. Measured with immunoSEQ multiplex PCR; TCRdb has only the in-frame clones, and not every one. This sample has under 130,000 clones, with more than 85% found just once. Sequencing was performed on blood. This sequence was found in a person aged 18 to 70 in good health. V is TRBV6-5 and J is TRBJ2-5; 8 nucleotides align to TRBD1. The chain's CDR3 is CASSYGQGKGETQYF. CDR3 DNA: TGTGCCAGCAGTTACGGACAGGGAAAAGGGGAGACCCAGTACTTC.